These T cell receptor beta chains were read from a single sample in a study of tumor-infiltrating lymphocytes in primary liver carcinoma. A single record per CDR3 protein comes from TCRdb applying MiXCR to the multiplex PCR reads. This repertoire shows 300,000 to 400,000 distinct CDR3 sequences, about 62% found once; its top ten account for roughly 9%. The sequencing input was peripheral blood. All receptors derive from a man aged 40-50 years with primary liver carcinoma and hepatitis B virus infection. The CDR3 runs from the conserved cysteine through the conserved F or W. The D gene is left open where the match is weak. Clone size is not always given. Where it is, it says once, few, many or a class for expanded clones.

V	D	J	size	CDR3	DNA
TRBV5-8	TRBD1	TRBJ2-2	NA	CASSLPGGYTGELFF	TGTGCCAGCAGCTTACCAGGGGGATACACCGGGGAGCTGTTTTTT
TRBV25-1	TRBD1	TRBJ1-1	few	CASGGTANTEAFF	TGTGCCAGCGGGGGGACAGCTAACACTGAAGCTTTCTTT
TRBV11-2	NA	TRBJ2-1	NA	CASSSDGHNEQSF	TGTGCCAGCAGTTCAGACGGCCACAATGAGCAGTCCTTC
TRBV5-5	NA	TRBJ2-5	NA	CASHSGERGETQYF	TGTGCCAGCCACTCGGGGGAAAGGGGGGAGACCCAGTACTTC
TRBV30	NA	TRBJ1-1	NA	CAWSLLGLDTETFF	TGTGCCTGGAGTCTCCTGGGGTTGGACACTGAAACTTTCTTT
TRBV15	NA	TRBJ2-3	NA	CATSKRRDSGTDTQYF	TGTGCCACCAGCAAACGCCGGGACTCAGGAACAGATACGCAGTATTTT
TRBV11-2	TRBD2	TRBJ2-1	NA	CASRQGLGYGDEHFF	TGTGCCAGCCGCCAGGGACTAGGGTATGGCGATGAGCACTTCTTC
TRBV6-1	NA	TRBJ2-7	few	CASSEAPGPGYEQYF	TGTGCCAGCAGTGAAGCGCCGGGACCAGGCTACGAGCAGTACTTC
TRBV5-6	NA	TRBJ2-2	NA	CASSSDSRGGELFF	TGTGCCAGCAGCTCGGACTCGAGAGGGGGGGAGCTATTTTTT
TRBV4-2	NA	TRBJ2-1	many	CASSQRGLYNEQFF	TGTGCCAGCAGCCAGCGGGGACTGTACAATGAGCAGTTCTTC
TRBV29-1	NA	TRBJ1-1	many	CSVARMDGTEAFF	TGCAGCGTTGCTAGAATGGATGGCACTGAAGCTTTCTTT
TRBV29-1	NA	TRBJ2-5	once	CSVGMRGPGDQYF	TGCAGCGTTGGGATGCGAGGTCCAGGGGACCAATACTTC
TRBV12-3/TRBV12-4	NA	TRBJ2-7	NA	CASSRSHEQYF	TGTGCCAGCAGTCGGTCCCACGAGCAGTACTTC
TRBV29-1	NA	TRBJ2-7	many	CSVRDSSYEQYF	TGCAGCGTTCGAGACAGCTCCTACGAGCAGTACTTC
TRBV28	NA	TRBJ1-3	NA	CASSLVGSKGNTIYF	TGTGCCAGCAGTTTAGTCGGGAGTAAAGGAAACACCATATATTTT
TRBV30	NA	TRBJ1-1	NA	CAWSPNGRPNTEAFF	TGTGCCTGGAGTCCCAACGGCAGGCCGAACACTGAAGCTTTCTTT
TRBV4-1	NA	TRBJ2-1	many	CASSQEEGLPNSPFF	TGCGCCAGCAGCCAAGAGGAGGGCCTTCCTAATAGTCCGTTCTTC
TRBV14	NA	TRBJ1-5	NA	CVSSPPWGVQPQHF	TGTGTCAGCAGCCCTCCATGGGGAGTTCAGCCCCAGCATTTT